This T cell receptor (beta chain) emerged from a study of T cells in Graves' hyperthyroidism and ophthalmopathy. The CDR3 spans 18 residues. Germline CDR1 and CDR2: LGHDT and YNNKEL (reference sequence). Germline trimming cut 0 bases from V and 4 bases from J; bases unmatched to any gene: 8. Authors of the study amplified TCR beta CDR3 regions from RNA transcripts. Initially, a first-round RT-PCR of the TCR CDR3 employed the HTBI primer set. TCRdb re-called the multiplex PCR reads with MiXCR, one entry per CDR3 protein. This sample carries more than 500,000 distinct CDR3 sequences, about 45% of them seen once, and the ten largest clones take around 47%.

Sequencing was performed on peripheral blood or thyroid tissue (not recorded which). The chain combines TRBV3-1 with TRBJ2-3, with 12 bases identical to TRBD2. This receptor was obtained from an adult woman with Graves' disease, either hyperthyroidism or ophthalmopathy (not recorded which). The CDR3 loop is CASSQEGWLAGGADTQYF. The CDR3 bases are TGTGCCAGCAGCCAAGAGGGTTGGCTAGCGGGAGGGGCAGATACGCAGTATTTT.